This T cell receptor beta chain was identified during a study of beta chain features in type 1 diabetes. The authors sorted CD4+ naive, central memory, regulatory and stem cell-like memory cells via CD45RO/CCR7/CD25/CD127/CD95/CD27. CDR3 length equals 14 residues. The germline gives CDR1 MNHNY, CDR2 SVGAGI (reference sequence). Losses at the gene ends were 6 bases for V and 2 bases for J; bases not matched to a gene: 7. The entirety of the isolated RNA underwent reverse transcription, so expressed TCRB transcripts were sequenced. Repertoires were generated with immunoSEQ multiplex PCR, while TCRdb's copy carries only in-frame clones and drops some. The sample shows hundreds of thousands of clones, roughly an eighth of them seen only once. Study-wide results and caveats: Type 1 diabetes patients had VDJ junctions that carried fewer insertions and more deletions. Unsettled here was the matter of whether HLA type influences TCRB rearrangement. Across all four CD4+ subsets, people with type 1 diabetes showed modestly shorter TCRB CDR3s. Relative to healthy donors, patients appeared to have naive, central memory and Treg TCRB repertoires that were more similar.

In its sample, this clone was seen a few times. Antigen specificity is unknown. The J gene is TRBJ2-7, the V gene TRBV6-6; 7 nucleotides match TRBD1. The sequence derives from a man aged 25 to 45 with type 1 diabetes. The sequencing input was naive CD4+ T cells from blood. The CDR3 loop is CASRQTGAAYEQYF. CDR3 sequence (DNA): TGTGCCAGCAGGCAAACAGGGGCTGCCTACGAGCAGTACTTC.